This T cell receptor (beta chain) appears in the sequencing data of a study of cytomegalovirus exposure and HLA in healthy donors. Germline CDR1 is LGHNA and CDR2 is YNFKEQ. The CDR3 sequence is 15 residues long. V was trimmed by 0 bases and J by 2 bases, leaving 11 bases between them. Some clones are missing from TCRdb's copy, which holds only in-frame ones; the method was immunoSEQ multiplex PCR. The sample consists of around 190,000 clones, approximately 81% of them appearing once. The specimen sequenced was PBMCs. The source is a man between 18 and 29 years old in good health and CMV-seropositive. The rearrangement uses TRBV4-2 and TRBJ2-7, with D perhaps TRBD1 (6 bases). The CDR3 region is CASSQDSGTPYEQYF. CDR3 nucleotide sequence: TGTGCCAGCAGCCAAGATTCCGGGACACCCTACGAGCAGTACTTC.